The TCR beta chain under discussion was sequenced for a study of PD-L1 blockade in urothelial cancer. About the study: Treatment start was followed by blood analysis at 3 weeks (second dose) and again at 6 weeks.

Time point of the sample: peripheral blood 6 weeks after treatment start. TCRdb keeps only in-frame clones here, not all; method: immunoSEQ multiplex PCR. The top ten clones hold around 4% of a sample with some 110,000 clones, approximately 90% of them seen once. Trimming removed 0 bases from V and 2 bases from J; junction bases left unmatched: 1. CDR3 length equals 16 residues. CDR1 and CDR2 (germline): SEHNR, FQNEAQ (reference sequence). The specimen comprised PBMCs, sampled around atezolizumab (anti-PD-L1) treatment. This receptor was identified in a man aged 55 to 70 with urothelial cancer. The chain links TRBV7-9 to TRBJ2-1; 10 bases are shared with TRBD1. CDR3 DNA: TGTGCCAGCAGCTTAGCGACAGGGGGCCCCTACAATGAGCAGTTCTTC. It is translated as CASSLATGGPYNEQFF.